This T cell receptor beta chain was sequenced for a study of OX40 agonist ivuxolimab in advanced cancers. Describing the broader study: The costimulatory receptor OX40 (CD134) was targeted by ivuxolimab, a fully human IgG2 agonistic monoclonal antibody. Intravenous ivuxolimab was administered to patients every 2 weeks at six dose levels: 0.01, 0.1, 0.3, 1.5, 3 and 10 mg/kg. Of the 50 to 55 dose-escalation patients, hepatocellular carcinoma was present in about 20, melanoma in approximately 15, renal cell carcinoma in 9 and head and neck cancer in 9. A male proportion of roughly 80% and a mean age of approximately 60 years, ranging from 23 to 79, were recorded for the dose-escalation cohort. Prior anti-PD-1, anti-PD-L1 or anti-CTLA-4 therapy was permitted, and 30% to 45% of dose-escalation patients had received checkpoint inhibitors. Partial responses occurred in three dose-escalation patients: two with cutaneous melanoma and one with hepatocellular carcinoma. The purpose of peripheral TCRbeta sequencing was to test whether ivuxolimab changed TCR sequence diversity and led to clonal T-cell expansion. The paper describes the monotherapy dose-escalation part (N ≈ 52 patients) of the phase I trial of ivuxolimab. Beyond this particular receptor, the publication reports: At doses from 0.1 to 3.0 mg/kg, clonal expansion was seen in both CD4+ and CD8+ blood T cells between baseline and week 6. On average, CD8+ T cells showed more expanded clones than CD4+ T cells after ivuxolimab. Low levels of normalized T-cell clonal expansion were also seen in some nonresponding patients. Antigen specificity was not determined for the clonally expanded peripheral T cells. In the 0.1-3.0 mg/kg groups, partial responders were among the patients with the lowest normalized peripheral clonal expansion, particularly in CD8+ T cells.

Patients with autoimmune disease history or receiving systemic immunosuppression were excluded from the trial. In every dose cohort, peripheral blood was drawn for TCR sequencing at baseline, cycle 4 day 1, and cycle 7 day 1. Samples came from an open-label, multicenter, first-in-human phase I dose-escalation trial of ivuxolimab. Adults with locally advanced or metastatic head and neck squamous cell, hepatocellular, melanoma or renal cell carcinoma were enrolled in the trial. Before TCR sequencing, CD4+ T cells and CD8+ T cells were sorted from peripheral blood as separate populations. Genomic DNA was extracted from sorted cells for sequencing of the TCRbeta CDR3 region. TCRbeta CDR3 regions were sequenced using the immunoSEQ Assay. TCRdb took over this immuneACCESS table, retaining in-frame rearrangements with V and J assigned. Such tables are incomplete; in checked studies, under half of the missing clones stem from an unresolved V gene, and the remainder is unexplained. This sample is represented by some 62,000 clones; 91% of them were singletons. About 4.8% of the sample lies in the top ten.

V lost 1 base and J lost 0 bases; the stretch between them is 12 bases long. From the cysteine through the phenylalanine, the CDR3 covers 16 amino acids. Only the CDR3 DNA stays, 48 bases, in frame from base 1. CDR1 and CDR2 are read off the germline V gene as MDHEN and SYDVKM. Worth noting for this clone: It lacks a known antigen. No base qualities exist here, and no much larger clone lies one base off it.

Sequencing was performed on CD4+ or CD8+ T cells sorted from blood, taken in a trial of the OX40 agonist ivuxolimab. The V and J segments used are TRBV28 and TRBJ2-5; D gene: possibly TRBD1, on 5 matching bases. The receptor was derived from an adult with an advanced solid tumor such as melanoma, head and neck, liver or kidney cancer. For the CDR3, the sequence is CASSLLYRQYQETQYF. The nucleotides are TGTGCCAGCAGTTTATTGTACAGACAGTACCAAGAGACCCAGTACTTC. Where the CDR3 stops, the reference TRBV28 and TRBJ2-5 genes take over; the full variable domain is DVKVTQSSRYLVKRTGEKVFLECVQDMDHENMFWYRQDPGLGLRLIYFSYDVKMKEKGDIPEGYSVSREKKERFSLILESASTNQTSMYLCASSLLYRQYQETQYFGPGTRLLVL.